These T cell receptor beta chains were read from a single sample in a study of cytomegalovirus exposure and HLA in healthy donors. Libraries were prepared by immunoSEQ multiplex PCR; TCRdb keeps only in-frame clonotypes and omits some of them. This sample has 110,000 to 150,000 clones, with about 94% found just once. The sequenced sample was PBMCs. These receptors all come from a man between 18 and 29 years old in good health and CMV-seropositive. CDR3s include the opening cysteine and the closing phenylalanine or tryptophan.

V: TRBV7-9; J: TRBJ2-1; CDR3: CASSLGAYNEQFF
V: TRBV2; J: TRBJ1-5; CDR3: CASSPGVQNNQPQHF
V: TRBV2; J: TRBJ1-6; CDR3: CASSFWDRRPVGVSPLHF
V: TRBV4-1; J: TRBJ1-1; CDR3: CASAPNMNTEAFF
V: TRBV11-2; J: TRBJ2-7; CDR3: CASSLRSSGTSRHEQYF
V: TRBV27; J: TRBJ1-1; CDR3: CASSLNGQGTEAFF
V: TRBV27; J: TRBJ2-6; CDR3: CASSDRVSGANVLTF
V: TRBV28; J: TRBJ1-2; CDR3: CASSLRTGASANYGYTF
V: TRBV2; J: TRBJ2-7; CDR3: CASSLAGVEAEEYF
V: TRBV5-4; J: TRBJ2-7; CDR3: CASSLYKETEQYF
V: TRBV28; J: TRBJ1-4; CDR3: CASSLTGWEKLFF
V: TRBV11-2; J: TRBJ2-7; CDR3: CASSLSLEQYF
V: TRBV29-1; J: TRBJ2-1; CDR3: CSAPRTAYNEQFF
V: TRBV11-2; J: TRBJ1-1; CDR3: CASSLGQEVNTEAFF
V: TRBV4-1; J: TRBJ1-1; CDR3: CASSQTGGVNTEAFF
V: TRBV4-1; J: TRBJ1-2; CDR3: CASSRQIAYTGEYGYTF
V: TRBV27; J: TRBJ2-1; CDR3: CASSSGGSYNEQFF
V: TRBV5-1; J: TRBJ1-1; CDR3: CASSRGQGGSYLNTEAFF
V: TRBV19; J: TRBJ2-1; CDR3: CASSIGSGDNEQFF
V: TRBV4-1; J: TRBJ2-2; CDR3: CASSPTGPGTGELFF
V: TRBV28; J: TRBJ2-7; CDR3: CASSHLAESYEQYF
V: TRBV9; J: TRBJ1-2; CDR3: CASSYSGGADGYTF
V: TRBV28; J: TRBJ1-5; CDR3: CASSSRQPQHF
V: TRBV27; J: TRBJ2-1; CDR3: CASSYGVAGVNEQFF
V: TRBV28; J: TRBJ2-7; CDR3: CASSFSGLGGEQYF
V: TRBV30; J: TRBJ1-2; CDR3: CAWSGWQGYTF
V: TRBV19; J: TRBJ1-2; CDR3: CASRHRGAEGYTF
V: TRBV2; J: TRBJ2-7; CDR3: CASSEAKLRTGVLEQYF
V: TRBV7-9; J: TRBJ1-5; CDR3: CASSPAGRDNQPQHF
V: TRBV4-1; J: TRBJ1-4; CDR3: CASSQGETNLGEKLFF
V: TRBV6-1; J: TRBJ1-2; CDR3: CASSGPTGDGNRGYGYTF
V: TRBV10-1; J: TRBJ2-7; CDR3: CASSDASAYEQYF
V: TRBV11-1; J: TRBJ2-5; CDR3: CASSANIAGETQYF
V: TRBV27; J: TRBJ2-3; CDR3: CASKIGGMSTDTQYF
V: TRBV27; J: TRBJ2-3; CDR3: CASSLSRLARDTQYF
V: TRBV6-1; J: TRBJ1-1; CDR3: CASKQGGGAEAFF
V: TRBV29-1; J: TRBJ1-2; CDR3: CSVRQPAGYTF
V: TRBV9; J: TRBJ1-2; CDR3: CASSVGTGDNGYTF
V: TRBV13; J: TRBJ1-1; CDR3: CASSLRQTEAFF
V: TRBV18; J: TRBJ2-2; CDR3: CASSQQGTGELFF
V: TRBV28; J: TRBJ1-3; CDR3: CASSLYGNTIYF
V: TRBV5-4; J: TRBJ2-7; CDR3: CASSSGGDATYEQYF
V: TRBV13; J: TRBJ2-7; CDR3: CASSSGLVSYEQYF
V: TRBV4-1; J: TRBJ2-2; CDR3: CASSQDLLARTGELFF
V: TRBV5-4; J: TRBJ2-5; CDR3: CASSVDSRGEETQYF
V: TRBV2; J: TRBJ2-2; CDR3: CASGRQGYTGELFF
V: TRBV5-4; J: TRBJ2-1; CDR3: CASSNPGTSGGYNEQFF
V: TRBV5-5; J: TRBJ2-6; CDR3: CASSLRQPSGANVLTF
V: TRBV14; J: TRBJ2-1; CDR3: CASSPIAGGLDNYEQFF
V: TRBV5-1; J: TRBJ2-3; CDR3: CASSLRTSGRSFTDTQYF
V: TRBV27; J: TRBJ1-1; CDR3: CASLGLGGREGAFF
V: TRBV20-1; J: TRBJ2-3; CDR3: CSAPSTDTQYF
V: TRBV13; J: TRBJ2-2; CDR3: CASSFPSISNTGELFF
V: TRBV29-1; J: TRBJ2-7; CDR3: CSVRTGGYEQYF